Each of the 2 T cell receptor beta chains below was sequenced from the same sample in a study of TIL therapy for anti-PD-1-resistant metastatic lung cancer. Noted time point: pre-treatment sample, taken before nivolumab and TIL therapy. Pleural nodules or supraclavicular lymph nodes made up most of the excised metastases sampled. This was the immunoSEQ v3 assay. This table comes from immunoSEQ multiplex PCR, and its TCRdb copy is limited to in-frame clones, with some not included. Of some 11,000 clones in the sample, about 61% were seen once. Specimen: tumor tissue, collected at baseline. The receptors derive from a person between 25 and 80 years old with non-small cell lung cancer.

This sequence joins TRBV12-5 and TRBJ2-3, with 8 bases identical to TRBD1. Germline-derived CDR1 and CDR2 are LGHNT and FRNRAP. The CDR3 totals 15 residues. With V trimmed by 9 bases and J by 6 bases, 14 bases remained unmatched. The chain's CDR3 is CASRLGQGDWDTQYF. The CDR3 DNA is TGTGCTAGCCGCCTAGGACAGGGAGATTGGGATACGCAGTATTTT.

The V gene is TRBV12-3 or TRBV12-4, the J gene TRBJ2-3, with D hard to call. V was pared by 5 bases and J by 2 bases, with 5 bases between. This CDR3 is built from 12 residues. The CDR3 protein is CASSHNTDTQYF. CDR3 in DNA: TGTGCCAGCAGTCACAACACAGATACGCAGTATTTT.